Below are 30 T cell receptor beta chains sequenced from a single sample in a study of T cells in Graves' hyperthyroidism and ophthalmopathy. RNA transcripts gave rise to amplified TCR beta CDR3 regions. Carried out on the TCR CDR3, a first-round RT-PCR used the HTBI primer set. TCRdb recomputed calls from the multiplex PCR reads with MiXCR, one row per CDR3 protein. Of about 660,000 distinct CDR3 sequences in the sample, 45% were seen once. The specimen was peripheral blood or thyroid tissue (not recorded which). These receptors were obtained from an adult man with Graves' disease, either hyperthyroidism or ophthalmopathy (not recorded which).

The chain has TRBV19 and TRBJ1-1; unclear D gene. Germline V CDR1 and CDR2: LNHDA, SQIVND (reference sequence). V was trimmed by 5 bases and J by 1 base, leaving 14 bases between them. The CDR3 totals 15 residues. CDR3 loop: CASSQWSQRNTEAFF. The CDR3 DNA is TGTGCCAGTAGTCAGTGGAGTCAGAGGAACACTGAAGCTTTCTTT.

The chain uses TRBV29-1 and TRBJ1-3, with D perhaps TRBD1 (6 bases). V was pared by 5 bases and J by 3 bases, with 11 bases between. The V gene's germline CDR1 is SQVTM and CDR2 ANQGSEA. The CDR3 contains 13 residues. CDR3: CSVLGHRGNTIYF. CDR3 DNA: TGCAGCGTTCTGGGACATCGTGGAAACACCATATATTTT.

The chain recombines TRBV11-2 with TRBJ1-2; possible D gene TRBD1, 6 bases. Germline V gene data show CDR1 as SGHAT and CDR2 as FQNNGV. The V gene lost 6 bases and the J gene lost 0 bases, with 17 bases spanning the gap. The CDR3 contains 16 residues. In nucleotides, the CDR3 is TGTGCCAGCAGGCCCCGAACGGGACAAACTAACTATGGCTACACCTTC. Encoded protein: CASRPRTGQTNYGYTF.

On this clonotype itself: A much larger clone lies one base from this, so it may be a read error. The rearrangement joins TRBV24-1 to TRBJ1-1; maybe TRBD1 (6 bases). The CDR3 is 13 residues long. Germline assignment: CDR1 KGHDR and CDR2 SFDVKD. Between the trimmed V and J ends, which lost 7 bases and 5 bases, there was a span of 13 bases. In DNA form, the CDR3 reads TGTGCCACCAGGGAACCCACAGGGACTGAAGCTTTCTTT. Protein product: CATREPTGTEAFF.

The chain is built from TRBV9 and TRBJ1-2; D not certain. CDR1 is SGDLS and CDR2 is YYNGEE in the germline V gene. V lost 1 base and J 6 bases, leaving 16 bases between the germline ends. CDR3 length equals 15 residues. This chain's CDR3 is CASSVSTASWNGYTF. In DNA form, the CDR3 reads TGTGCCAGCAGCGTAAGTACAGCATCCTGGAATGGCTACACCTTC.

This chain links TRBV7-9 with TRBJ1-3, with 7 positions matching TRBD1. Per germline, CDR1 SEHNR and CDR2 FQNEAQ (reference sequence). V shed 4 bases and J 6 bases; nucleotides not matched to a gene: 9. The CDR3 extends over 15 amino acids. The CDR3: CASSSALTGENTIYF. In DNA, the CDR3 is TGTGCCAGCAGCTCGGCGCTAACAGGGGAAAACACCATATATTTT.

The table lists this clonotype with a few counts. The V and J genes are TRBV10-3 and TRBJ1-2, with D perhaps matching TRBD1 (6 bases). This CDR3 region has 14 residues. Trimming removed 10 bases from V and 8 bases from J, with 23 bases in between. Germline V lookup: CDR1 ENHRY, CDR2 SYGVKD. The DNA for the CDR3 is TGTGCCAGCAGCGGGACAAACGTGTACGGCGGCTACACCTTC. Translated, it gives CASSGTNVYGGYTF.

The genes are TRBV12-3 or TRBV12-4 and TRBJ2-7, with 8 bases that match TRBD1. There are 15 residues in the CDR3. With V trimmed by 2 bases and J by 6 bases, 9 bases remained unmatched. The CDR3 region has the DNA TGTGCCAGCAGTTTATCAGGTCAGGGGGCTCGCGAGCAGTACTTC. Translated, it gives CASSLSGQGAREQYF.

Points on this clonotype: This may stem from a read error, because a much larger clone lies one nucleotide away. Here the CDR3 omits its conserved ending phenylalanine or tryptophan, so a read error is the likely source. The V call is TRBV10-3, the J call TRBJ1-6, with D maybe TRBD1 (6 bases). Germline lookup yields CDR1 ENHRY and CDR2 SYGVKD. The CDR3 is 14 amino acids. Trimming took off 10 bases at V and 15 bases at J, with 25 bases between the two ends. The CDR3 loop is CASSSRQGRPHLHS. The CDR3 bases are TGTGCCAGCAGCTCGCGGCAGGGGCGGCCCCACCTCCACTCT.

The chain links TRBV6-5 to TRBJ2-7, with TRBD2 matching 9 bases. The germline CDR1 and CDR2 sequences are MNHEY and SVGAGI. With 7 bases clipped from V and 0 bases from J, the junction kept 7 bases outside the gene matches. The CDR3 covers 15 residues. Here the CDR3 DNA reads TGTGCCAGCATCTCCAATAGCGGGAGCTCCTACGAGCAGTACTTC. Translating gives CASISNSGSSYEQYF.

The chain combines TRBV20-1 with TRBJ1-5, with 12 bases lining up with TRBD1. The junction had 6 bases not matched to a gene; V was cut back by 5 bases and J by 1 base. The CDR3 runs to 16 residues. Germline V gene data show CDR1 as DFQATT and CDR2 as SNEGSKA (reference sequence). This CDR3 reads CSAGGQGAWSNQPQHF. CDR3 nucleotides: TGCAGTGCTGGGGGACAGGGGGCTTGGAGCAATCAGCCCCAGCATTTT.

This sequence joins TRBV20-1 and TRBJ1-3; possible D gene TRBD1, 6 bases. The CDR3 is 14 residues long. The germline gives CDR1 DFQATT, CDR2 SNEGSKA (reference sequence). V lost 5 bases and J 2 bases, leaving 13 bases between the germline ends. The CDR3: CSAETGLAGNTIYF. CDR3 nucleotide sequence: TGCAGTGCTGAGACAGGTCTAGCTGGAAACACCATATATTTT.

Of note for this clonotype: A read error may be the cause here, since a much bigger clone is one base away. The V call is TRBV29-1, the J call TRBJ1-1; the D gene is possibly TRBD1 (5 bases). The CDR3 contains 12 residues. Per germline, CDR1 SQVTM and CDR2 ANQGSEA. Trimming removed 4 bases from V and 6 bases from J, with 12 bases in between. As DNA, the CDR3 is TGCAGCGTTGTTGAGGGGCCCCCTGAAGCTTTCTTT. The encoded protein is CSVVEGPPEAFF.

This clonotype was recorded a few times. This chain links TRBV13 with TRBJ1-4; a possible D gene is TRBD1 (6 bases). Germline loops: CDR1 PRHDT, CDR2 FYEKMQ (reference sequence). The CDR3 extends over 16 amino acids. Trimming pared 6 bases from V and 0 bases from J, leaving 14 bases between. The DNA for the CDR3 is TGTGCCAGCAGACATAGGGGGATAGCAACTAATGAAAAACTGTTTTTT. This translates into CASRHRGIATNEKLFF.

Regarding this clonotype: A much larger clone lies a single base off, so this may be a read error. The chain couples TRBV24-1 to TRBJ1-5, with TRBD1 matching over 9 bases. CDR1 and CDR2 from the germline V gene are KGHDR and SFDVKD. The CDR3 sequence is 13 residues long. This CDR3 reads CATGTGNNQPQRF. In DNA, the CDR3 is TGTGCGACCGGGACAGGGAACAATCAGCCCCAGCGTTTT.

This clonotype was found once. J is TRBJ1-1 and V is TRBV29-1, with 8 bases identical to TRBD1. The germline V gene has CDR1 SQVTM and CDR2 ANQGSEA. Trimming at V came to 8 bases and at J to 5 bases, leaving 10 bases not matched to a gene. This CDR3 region has 13 residues. The CDR3 DNA reads TGCAGCAGTCTGACAGGGGAGGGGACTGAAGCTTTCTTT. Its translation: CSSLTGEGTEAFF.

This chain connects TRBV20-1 to TRBJ1-6; a weak D match, TRBD1 (6 bases). V lost 6 bases and J 9 bases, leaving 12 bases between the germline ends. The V gene's germline CDR1 is DFQATT and CDR2 SNEGSKA (reference sequence). This CDR3 is 12 amino acids long. This CDR3 reads CSATTGGSPLHF. Written as DNA, the CDR3 is TGCAGTGCAACGACAGGCGGTTCACCCCTCCACTTT.

The V and J genes are TRBV20-1 and TRBJ1-1; tentatively, D is TRBD1 (5 bases). Germline V gene sequence: CDR1 DFQATT, CDR2 SNEGSKA (reference sequence). Trimming removed 3 bases at V and 6 bases at J, with 14 bases between. This CDR3 has 13 residues. The CDR3 DNA reads TGCAGTGCTAGGAAGCCGGGACGGGCTGAAGCTTTCTTT. Translation gives CSARKPGRAEAFF.

In this sample, this clonotype turned up a few times. The chain is built from TRBV5-8 and TRBJ2-7; the match to TRBD2 covers 8 bases. The CDR3 contains 16 residues. CDR1 SGHTS and CDR2 YDEGEE come from the germline V gene. Trimming cost V 8 bases and J 3 bases; bases outside gene matches: 16. DNA of the CDR3: TGTGCCAGTACTCTCCCCGGGGGGGCTAGCGGCTACGAGCAGTACTTC. It translates to CASTLPGGASGYEQYF.

J is TRBJ2-7 and V is TRBV6-4; 11 nucleotides agree with TRBD1. The CDR3 sequence is 14 residues long. V lost 5 bases and J lost 5; bases outside the gene matches: 5. Germline V CDR1 and CDR2: MRHNA, SNTAGT. CDR3 bases: TGTGCCAGCAGTCGGGACAGGGGGTTCGACGAGCAGTACTTC. The encoded protein is CASSRDRGFDEQYF.

V usage is TRBV7-9 and J usage is TRBJ1-1, with a tentative D call TRBD1 (5 bases). Per the germline V gene, CDR1 is SEHNR and CDR2 is FQNEAQ (reference sequence). Trimming took 0 bases from V and 5 from J, leaving 10 bases between them. This CDR3 has 14 residues. The CDR3 nucleotides read TGTGCCAGCAGCTTAGCAGGGACGGAGACTGAAGCTTTCTTT. It yields the protein CASSLAGTETEAFF.

The chain couples TRBV29-1 to TRBJ2-7; TRBD1 agrees at 8 bases. Germline V lookup: CDR1 SQVTM, CDR2 ANQGSEA. CDR3 length equals 13 residues. After removal of 4 bases from V and 5 bases from J, the junction contained 7 bases not matched to a gene. The CDR3 protein is CSVGGSGGNEQYF. Written as DNA, the CDR3 is TGCAGCGTTGGAGGGTCAGGGGGCAACGAGCAGTACTTC.

Comment on this clonotype: This may arise from a read error, as a much more abundant clone is one base away. The rearrangement joins TRBV7-6 to TRBJ1-2; D gene uncertain. V lost 7 bases and J 5 bases, leaving 11 bases between the germline ends. The CDR3 loop spans 12 amino acids. Germline-derived CDR1 and CDR2 are SGHVS and FNYEAQ. CDR3 in amino acids: CASTDAWYGYTF. The CDR3 nucleotides read TGTGCCAGCACGGACGCCTGGTATGGCTACACCTTC.

This clonotype was seen only once. V and J are TRBV2 and TRBJ1-4, with D perhaps matching TRBD1 (6 bases). Trimming removed 3 bases from V and 7 bases from J, with 15 bases in between. Germline lookup yields CDR1 SNHLY and CDR2 FYNNEI. This CDR3 spans 15 amino acids. The CDR3 spells CASSEGRGHTEKLFF. CDR3 bases: TGTGCCAGCAGTGAGGGTAGGGGACACACTGAAAAACTGTTTTTT.

This clonotype has at least ten counts. The genes are TRBV10-3 and TRBJ1-2, with unresolved D. CDR3 length equals 14 residues. With 7 bases removed from V and 2 bases from J, the gap between germline ends came to 14 bases. CDR1 is ENHRY, CDR2 SYGVKD, per germline. The CDR3 here is CAITETFHNYGYTF. Written as DNA, the CDR3 is TGTGCCATCACAGAGACCTTCCACAACTATGGCTACACCTTC.

The chain combines TRBV20-1 with TRBJ1-6; D remains ambiguous. V was cut by 4 bases and J by 8 bases, with 9 bases left in between. Germline V CDR1 and CDR2: DFQATT, SNEGSKA (reference sequence). This CDR3 comprises 12 residues. The CDR3 nucleotides read TGCAGTGCTAAGGCGCTTGATTCACCCCTCCACTTT. This translates into CSAKALDSPLHF.

Regarding this clonotype: A read error may explain this, as a much larger clone is one base away. The CDR3: CAISPTSARNTIYF. Here the CDR3 DNA reads TGTGCCATCAGCCCTACATCGGCCAGAAACACCATATATTTT. The V gene is TRBV2, the J gene TRBJ1-3; no firm D call. Trimming pared 10 bases from V and 5 bases from J, leaving 18 bases between. The CDR3 loop spans 14 amino acids. Germline CDR1 is SNHLY and CDR2 is FYNNEI.

This clonotype was seen more than once but under ten times. The V gene is TRBV5-1, the J gene TRBJ1-6; D unclear. Germline assignment: CDR1 SGHRS and CDR2 YFSETQ. CDR3 length: 16 residues. The V end was cut by 0 bases, the J end by 4 bases, with 11 bases between. The CDR3 DNA is TGCGCCAGCAGCTTGGATTGGGGTGCTTATAATTCACCCCTCCACTTT. It is translated as CASSLDWGAYNSPLHF.

This clonotype was found many times. The V call is TRBV25-1, the J call TRBJ2-2, with a weak D call TRBD2 (7 bases). Trimming stripped 1 base from V and 6 bases from J, with 9 bases between. This CDR3 has 14 amino acids. Germline lookup yields CDR1 MGHDK and CDR2 SYGVNS. In nucleotides, the CDR3 is TGTGCCAGCAGTGAATGGGGGGGCCCCGGGGAGCTGTTTTTT. This gives the protein CASSEWGGPGELFF.

The V and J genes are TRBV20-1 and TRBJ1-3; D not certain. The CDR3 totals 15 residues. With 6 bases removed from V and 0 bases from J, the gap between germline ends came to 15 bases. Looked up from germline, CDR1 is DFQATT and CDR2 is SNEGSKA (reference sequence). CDR3 bases: TGCAGTGCCAGCAGCCAAGTGTCCTCTGGAAACACCATATATTTT. Its protein is CSASSQVSSGNTIYF.